This TCR beta chain is from a study of cytomegalovirus exposure and HLA in healthy donors. General study findings and limits: A later analysis found common viral pathogens apparently linked to several of the most significant clusters. One later analysis reportedly identified an Asian-associated ancestry cluster that showed fewer N-insertions than the approximately 700-donor mean.

The CDR3 has 14 amino acids. Per the germline V gene, CDR1 is SGHRS and CDR2 is YFSETQ. V gave up 0 bases and J gave up 0 bases, with 7 bases separating them. Comment on this clone: Its specificity is unknown.

PCR primers comprised 60 Vbeta and 13 Jbeta primers. Produced via immunoSEQ multiplex PCR; TCRdb's table is partial and in-frame only. The sample contains approximately 70,000 clones, roughly 70% of which appear only once. The source material was PBMCs. The chain employs TRBV5-1 and TRBJ2-7; TRBD2 is a possible D gene (6 bases). The sequence was obtained from a male donor in good health and CMV-seropositive. The CDR3, as DNA: TGCGCCAGCAGCTTGGTGGGGGGCTCCTACGAGCAGTACTTC. It specifies CASSLVGGSYEQYF.